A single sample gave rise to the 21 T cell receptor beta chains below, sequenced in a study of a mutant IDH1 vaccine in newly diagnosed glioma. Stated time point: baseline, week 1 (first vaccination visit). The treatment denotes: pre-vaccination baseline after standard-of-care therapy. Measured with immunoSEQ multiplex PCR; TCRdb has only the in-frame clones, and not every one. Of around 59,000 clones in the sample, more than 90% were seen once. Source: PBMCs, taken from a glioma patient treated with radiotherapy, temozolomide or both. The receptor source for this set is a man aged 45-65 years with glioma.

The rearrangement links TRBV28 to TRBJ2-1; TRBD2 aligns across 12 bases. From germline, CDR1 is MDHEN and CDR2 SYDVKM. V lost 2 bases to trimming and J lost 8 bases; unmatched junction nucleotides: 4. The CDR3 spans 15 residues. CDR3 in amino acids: CASSLMTSGSHEQFF. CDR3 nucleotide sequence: TGTGCCAGCAGTTTAATGACTAGCGGGAGCCATGAGCAGTTCTTC. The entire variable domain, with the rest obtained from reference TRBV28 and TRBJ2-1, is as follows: DVKVTQSSRYLVKRTGEKVFLECVQDMDHENMFWYRQDPGLGLRLIYFSYDVKMKEKGDIPEGYSVSREKKERFSLILESASTNQTSMYLCASSLMTSGSHEQFFGPGTRLTVL.

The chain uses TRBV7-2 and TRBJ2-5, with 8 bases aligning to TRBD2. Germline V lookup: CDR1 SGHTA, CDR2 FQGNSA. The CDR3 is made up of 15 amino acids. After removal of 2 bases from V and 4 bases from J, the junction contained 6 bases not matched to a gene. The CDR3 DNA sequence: TGTGCCAGCAGCTTAACGGGAGGGCCGGCAGAGACCCAGTACTTC. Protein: CASSLTGGPAETQYF.

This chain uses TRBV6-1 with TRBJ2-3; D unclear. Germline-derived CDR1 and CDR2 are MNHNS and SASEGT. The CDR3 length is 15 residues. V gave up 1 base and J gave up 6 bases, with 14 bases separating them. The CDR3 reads CASSEEIGNPDTQYF. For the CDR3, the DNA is TGTGCCAGCAGTGAAGAGATCGGTAACCCGGATACGCAGTATTTT.

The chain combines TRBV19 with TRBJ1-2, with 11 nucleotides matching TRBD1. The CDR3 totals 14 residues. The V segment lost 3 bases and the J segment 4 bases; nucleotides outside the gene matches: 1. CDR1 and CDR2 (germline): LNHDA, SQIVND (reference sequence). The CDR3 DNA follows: TGTGCCAGTAGTATGGGGACAGGGGGCTATGGCTACACCTTC. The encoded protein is CASSMGTGGYGYTF.

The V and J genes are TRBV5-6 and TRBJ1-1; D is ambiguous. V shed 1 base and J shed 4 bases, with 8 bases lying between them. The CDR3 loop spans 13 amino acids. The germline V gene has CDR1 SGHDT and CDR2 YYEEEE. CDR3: CASSLFWGTEAFF. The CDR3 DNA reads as TGTGCCAGCAGCTTGTTTTGGGGCACTGAAGCTTTCTTT.

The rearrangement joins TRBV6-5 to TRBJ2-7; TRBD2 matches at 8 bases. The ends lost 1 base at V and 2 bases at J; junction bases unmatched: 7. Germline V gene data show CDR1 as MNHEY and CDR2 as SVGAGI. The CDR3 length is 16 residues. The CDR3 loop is CASSYFGGGPAYEQYF. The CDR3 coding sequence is TGTGCCAGCAGTTACTTCGGGGGGGGGCCGGCCTACGAGCAGTACTTC.

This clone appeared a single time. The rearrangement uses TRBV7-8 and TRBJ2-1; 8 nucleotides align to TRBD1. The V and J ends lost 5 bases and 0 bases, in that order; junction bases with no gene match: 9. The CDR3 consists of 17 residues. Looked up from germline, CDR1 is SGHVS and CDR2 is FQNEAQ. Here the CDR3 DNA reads TGTGCCAGCAGCACAGGACAGGGCACTAGCTCCTACAATGAGCAGTTCTTC. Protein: CASSTGQGTSSYNEQFF.

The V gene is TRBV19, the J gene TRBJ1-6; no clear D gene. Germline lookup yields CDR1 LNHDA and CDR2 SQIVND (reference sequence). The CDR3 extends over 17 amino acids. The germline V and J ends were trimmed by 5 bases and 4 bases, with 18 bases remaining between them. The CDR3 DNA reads TGTGCCAGTAGTCTCATCACCGGGCCCCCGTATAATTCACCCCTCCACTTT. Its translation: CASSLITGPPYNSPLHF.

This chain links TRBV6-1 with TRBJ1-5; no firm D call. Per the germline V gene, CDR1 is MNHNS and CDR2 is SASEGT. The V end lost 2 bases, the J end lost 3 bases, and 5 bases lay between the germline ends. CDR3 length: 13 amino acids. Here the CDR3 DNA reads TGTGCCAGCAGTGAAAACCCCAATCAGCCCCAGCATTTT. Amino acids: CASSENPNQPQHF.

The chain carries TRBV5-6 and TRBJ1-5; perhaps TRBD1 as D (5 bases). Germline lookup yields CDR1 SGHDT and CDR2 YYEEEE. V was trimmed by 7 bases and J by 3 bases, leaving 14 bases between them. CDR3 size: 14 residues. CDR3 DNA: TGTGCCAGCGCCATGGGGCATCTCAATCAGCCCCAGCATTTT. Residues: CASAMGHLNQPQHF.

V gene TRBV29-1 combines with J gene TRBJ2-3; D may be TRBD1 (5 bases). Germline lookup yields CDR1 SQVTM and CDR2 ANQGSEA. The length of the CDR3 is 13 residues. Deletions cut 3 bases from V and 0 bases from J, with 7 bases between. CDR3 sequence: CSVDRQSTDTQYF. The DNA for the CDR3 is TGCAGCGTTGACCGACAGAGCACAGATACGCAGTATTTT.

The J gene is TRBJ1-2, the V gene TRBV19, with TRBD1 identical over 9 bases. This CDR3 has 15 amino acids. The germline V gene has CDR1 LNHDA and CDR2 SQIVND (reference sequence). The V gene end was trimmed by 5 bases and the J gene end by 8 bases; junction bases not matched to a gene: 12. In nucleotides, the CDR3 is TGTGCCAGTAGTCCTATCGCCGGGACAGGGATGGGCTACACCTTC. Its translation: CASSPIAGTGMGYTF.

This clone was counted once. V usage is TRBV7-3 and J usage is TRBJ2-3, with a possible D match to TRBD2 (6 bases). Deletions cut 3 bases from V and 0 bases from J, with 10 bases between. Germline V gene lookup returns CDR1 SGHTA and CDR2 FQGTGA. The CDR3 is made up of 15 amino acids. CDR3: CASSLAGTSTDTQYF. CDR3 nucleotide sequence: TGTGCCAGCAGCTTGGCAGGGACTAGCACAGATACGCAGTATTTT. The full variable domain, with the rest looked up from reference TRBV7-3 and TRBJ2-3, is GAGVSQTPSNKVTEKGKYVELRCDPISGHTALYWYRQSLGQGPEFLIYFQGTGAADDSGLPNDRFFAVRPEGSVSTLKIQRTERGDSAVYLCASSLAGTSTDTQYFGPGTRLTVL.

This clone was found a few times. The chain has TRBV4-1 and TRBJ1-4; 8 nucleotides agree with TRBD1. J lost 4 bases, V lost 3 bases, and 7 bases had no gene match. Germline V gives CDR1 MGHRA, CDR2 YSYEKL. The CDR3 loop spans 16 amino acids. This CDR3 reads CASSQSGTGYNEKLFF. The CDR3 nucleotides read TGCGCCAGCAGCCAGTCCGGGACAGGTTATAATGAAAAACTGTTTTTT.

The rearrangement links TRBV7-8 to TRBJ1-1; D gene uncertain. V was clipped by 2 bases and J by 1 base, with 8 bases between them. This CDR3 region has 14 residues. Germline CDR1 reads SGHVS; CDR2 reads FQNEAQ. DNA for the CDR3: TGTGCCAGCAGCTTATTTACAGAGAACACTGAAGCTTTCTTT. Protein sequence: CASSLFTENTEAFF.

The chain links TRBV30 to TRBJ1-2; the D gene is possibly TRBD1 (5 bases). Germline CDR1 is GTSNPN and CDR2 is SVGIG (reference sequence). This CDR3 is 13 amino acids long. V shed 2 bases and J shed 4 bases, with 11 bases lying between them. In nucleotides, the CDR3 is TGTGCCTGGAGTATGGGGACCGGCTATGGCTACACCTTC. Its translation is CAWSMGTGYGYTF.

CDR3: CAISEWEGKTQYF. CDR3 nucleotides: TGTGCCATCAGTGAGTGGGAGGGGAAGACCCAGTACTTC. The chain uses TRBV10-3 and TRBJ2-5; 7 nucleotides line up with TRBD2. The CDR3 contains 13 residues. V lost 1 base and J lost 6; bases outside the gene matches: 2. Germline V gene data show CDR1 as ENHRY and CDR2 as SYGVKD.

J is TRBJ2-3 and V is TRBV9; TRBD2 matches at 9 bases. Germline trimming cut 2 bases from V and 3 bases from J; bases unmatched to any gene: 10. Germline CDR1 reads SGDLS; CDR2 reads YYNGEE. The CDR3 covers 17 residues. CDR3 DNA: TGTGCCAGCAGCGTCCAAGGGGGCGGGAGGGGAACAGATACGCAGTATTTT. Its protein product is CASSVQGGGRGTDTQYF.

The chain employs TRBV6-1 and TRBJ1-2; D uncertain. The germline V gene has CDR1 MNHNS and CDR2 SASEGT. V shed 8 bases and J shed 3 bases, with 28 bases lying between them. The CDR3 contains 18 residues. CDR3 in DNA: TGTGCCAGCCGTCAAGGAGCGGTGGTCCAAACAGACTACTATGGCTACACCTTC. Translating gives CASRQGAVVQTDYYGYTF.

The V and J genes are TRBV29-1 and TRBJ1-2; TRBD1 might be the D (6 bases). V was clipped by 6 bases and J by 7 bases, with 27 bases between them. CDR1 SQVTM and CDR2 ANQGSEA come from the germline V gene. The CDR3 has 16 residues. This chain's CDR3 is CSVERGAGPTGLGYTF. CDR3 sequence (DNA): TGCAGCGTCGAAAGGGGGGCGGGTCCAACGGGCCTTGGCTACACCTTC.

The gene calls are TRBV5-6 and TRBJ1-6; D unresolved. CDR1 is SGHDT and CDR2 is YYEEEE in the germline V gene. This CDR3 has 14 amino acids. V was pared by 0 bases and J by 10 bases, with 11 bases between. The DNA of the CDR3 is TGTGCCAGCAGCTTGGTAGGGATCGAGTCACCCCTCCACTTT. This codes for CASSLVGIESPLHF.